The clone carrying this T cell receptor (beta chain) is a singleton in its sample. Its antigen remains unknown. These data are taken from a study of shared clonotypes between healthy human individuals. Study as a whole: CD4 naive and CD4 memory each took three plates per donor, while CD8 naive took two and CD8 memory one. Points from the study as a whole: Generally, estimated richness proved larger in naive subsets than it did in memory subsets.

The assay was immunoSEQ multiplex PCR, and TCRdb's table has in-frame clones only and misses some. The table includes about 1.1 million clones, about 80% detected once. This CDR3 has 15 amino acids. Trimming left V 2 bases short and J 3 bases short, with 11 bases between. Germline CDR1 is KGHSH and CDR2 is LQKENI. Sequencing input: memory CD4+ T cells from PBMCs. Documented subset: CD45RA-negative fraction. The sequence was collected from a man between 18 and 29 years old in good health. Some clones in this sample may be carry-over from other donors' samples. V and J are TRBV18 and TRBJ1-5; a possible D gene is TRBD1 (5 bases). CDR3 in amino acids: CASSPAGHLNQPQHF. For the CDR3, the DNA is TGTGCCAGCTCACCAGCCGGACACCTCAATCAGCCCCAGCATTTT. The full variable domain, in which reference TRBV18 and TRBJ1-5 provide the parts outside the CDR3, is NAGVMQNPRHLVRRRGQEARLRCSPMKGHSHVYWYRQLPEEGLKFMVYLQKENIIDESGMPKERFSAEFPKEGPSILRIQQVVRGDSAAYFCASSPAGHLNQPQHFGDGTRLSIL.